Listed below are T cell receptor beta chains from one sample, sequenced in a study of blood T cell repertoires in COVID-19. Assay: immunoSEQ multiplex PCR; the TCRdb copy retains only in-frame clones and omits some. The sample yields fewer than 45,000 clones, 90% to 95% seen once. Sequenced input: peripheral blood. Every receptor here comes from a woman aged 25-40 years in a cohort sampled during active COVID-19. CDR3s include the opening cysteine and the closing phenylalanine or tryptophan. The D gene is left open where the match is weak. Size is stated for part of the rows, as once, few or many counts, or as a class when the clone is expanded.

V gene,clone size,D gene,J gene,CDR3 protein,CDR3 DNA
TRBV28,few,.,TRBJ1-1,CASSPIQGPLNTEAFF,TGTGCCAGCAGTCCTATCCAGGGGCCCTTGAACACTGAAGCTTTCTTT
TRBV6-2/TRBV6-3,.,TRBD2,TRBJ2-5,CASSYGEGLETQYF,TGTGCCAGCAGTTACGGGGAGGGCCTGGAGACCCAGTACTTC
TRBV7-2,once,TRBD1,TRBJ1-1,CASSLVRTGRTEAFF,TGTGCCAGCAGCTTAGTGCGGACAGGGCGGACTGAAGCTTTCTTT
TRBV23-1,.,.,TRBJ2-4,CASLRGNFQNIQYF,TGCGCCAGCTTAAGGGGGAACTTCCAGAACATTCAGTACTTC
TRBV5-1,.,TRBD1,TRBJ2-7,CASSSGTAFYEQYF,TGCGCCAGCAGCTCCGGGACAGCCTTCTACGAGCAGTACTTC
TRBV30,.,.,TRBJ2-5,CAWSGTGTQYF,TGTGCCTGGAGTGGAACGGGGACCCAGTACTTC
TRBV30,.,TRBD2,TRBJ2-7,CAWSVGSGRHSYEQYF,TGTGCCTGGAGTGTCGGTAGCGGGAGGCACTCCTACGAGCAGTACTTC
TRBV25-1,.,TRBD2,TRBJ2-1,CASSGGLAGGWDNEQFF,TGTGCCAGCAGTGGGGGACTAGCGGGAGGATGGGACAATGAGCAGTTCTTC
TRBV4-1,.,TRBD2,TRBJ2-3,CASSLAMTSGRSTDTQYF,TGCGCCAGCAGCCTAGCTATGACTAGCGGGAGGTCCACAGATACGCAGTATTTT
TRBV6-2/TRBV6-3,.,TRBD1,TRBJ1-5,CASSPDRAQPQHF,TGTGCCAGCAGCCCGGACAGGGCACAGCCCCAGCATTTT
TRBV7-3,.,TRBD1,TRBJ2-7,CASSSGTGGYEQYF,TGTGCCAGCAGCTCTGGGACAGGGGGGTACGAGCAGTACTTC
TRBV4-1,.,.,TRBJ1-1,CASSQDRFTEAFF,TGCGCCAGCAGCCAAGACCGGTTCACTGAAGCTTTCTTT
TRBV7-9,.,.,TRBJ1-4,CASSPDTRHEKLFF,TGTGCCAGCAGCCCCGACACTCGGCATGAAAAACTGTTTTTT
TRBV6-5,.,TRBD1,TRBJ2-4,CASFGRQGAGYF,TGTGCCAGCTTTGGGCGACAGGGCGCGGGGTACTTC
TRBV30,once,.,TRBJ1-4,CAWSPLGATNEKLFF,TGTGCCTGGAGTCCCCTCGGGGCAACTAATGAAAAACTGTTTTTT
TRBV24-1,.,.,TRBJ1-2,CATSDSDSPVGYTF,TGTGCCACCAGTGACTCCGACAGCCCGGTTGGCTACACCTTC
TRBV2,.,TRBD1,TRBJ2-2,CASRLDRGGAGELFF,TGTGCCAGCCGCCTGGACAGGGGAGGCGCCGGGGAGCTGTTTTTT
TRBV12-2,.,.,TRBJ1-2,CASRSRQGYGYTF,TGTGCAAGTCGCTCCAGACAGGGTTATGGCTACACCTTC
TRBV30,.,TRBD2,TRBJ2-3,CAWSLIRTSGNADTQYF,TGTGCCTGGAGTCTTATCCGGACTAGCGGGAACGCAGATACGCAGTATTTT
TRBV28,.,TRBD1,TRBJ1-4,CASSPGTAINEKLFF,TGTGCCAGCAGTCCTGGGACAGCCATTAATGAAAAACTGTTTTTT
TRBV6-5,few,.,TRBJ1-4,CASRALATNEKLFF,TGTGCCAGCAGGGCCCTAGCAACTAATGAAAAACTGTTTTTT
TRBV19,.,.,TRBJ1-2,CASSPGSERYGYTF,TGTGCCAGTAGCCCCGGTTCAGAGCGCTATGGCTACACCTTC
TRBV2,.,TRBD1,TRBJ1-5,CASSETKQGVGAQHF,TGTGCCAGCAGTGAAACGAAACAGGGGGTCGGGGCCCAGCATTTT